This TCR beta chain was sequenced during a study of shared clonotypes between healthy human individuals. This CDR3 has 14 amino acids. CDR1 SGHNT and CDR2 YYREEE come from the germline V gene (reference sequence). Trimming left V 4 bases short and J 2 bases short, with 11 bases between. Measured with immunoSEQ multiplex PCR; TCRdb has only the in-frame clones, and not every one. In the table there are some 2.3 million clones, 93% of which are singletons. The origin of this receptor is a man between 18 and 35 years old in good health. Some clones in this sample may be carry-over from other donors' samples. The chain uses TRBV5-4 and TRBJ2-3, with D hard to call. Specimen: naive CD4+ T cells from PBMCs. The subset was: CD45RA+ positively selected. CDR3 in amino acids: CASSPDWSTDTQYF. Here the CDR3 DNA reads TGTGCCAGCAGCCCTGACTGGTCCACAGATACGCAGTATTTT.